The present entry profiles one T cell receptor beta chain with its context. The data derive from a study of radiotherapy plus CTLA-4 blockade in lung cancer. Produced via immunoSEQ multiplex PCR; TCRdb's table is partial and in-frame only. The table includes some 96,000 clones, around 88% detected once. The TCR sequence derives from a human donor with non-small cell lung cancer that progressed on radiotherapy plus ipilimumab. The specimen was peripheral blood, collected from a patient treated with radiotherapy plus ipilimumab.

The DNA of the CDR3 is TGTGCCAGCACCATAGCGGGGACTAGCGGGGCCAAGGGGCAGTTCTTC. It is translated as CASTIAGTSGAKGQFF. This chain joins TRBV11-3 and TRBJ2-1, with 13 bases that match TRBD2. Losses at the gene ends were 7 bases for V and 12 bases for J; bases not matched to a gene: 15. CDR1 is SGHNT, CDR2 YENEEA, per germline. The CDR3 consists of 16 residues.